These 5 T cell receptor beta chains came from one sample sequenced in a study of multiple sclerosis patients with progressive multifocal leukoencephalopathy. Repertoires were generated with immunoSEQ multiplex PCR, while TCRdb's copy carries only in-frame clones and drops some. The sample includes some 27,000 clones, roughly 89% of them seen just once. Time point here: around 12 months of natalizumab therapy. This material consisted of PBMCs, taken from a patient treated with natalizumab. The receptors were sampled from a human donor with multiple sclerosis.

The chain's CDR3 is CASSAYRGTYEQYF. The CDR3 DNA reads as TGTGCCAGCAGCGCTTACAGGGGTACCTACGAGCAGTACTTC. The chain is built from TRBV5-6 and TRBJ2-7, with 7 positions matching TRBD1. The CDR3 runs to 14 residues. The junction had 6 bases not matched to a gene; V was cut back by 4 bases and J by 2 bases. From germline, CDR1 is SGHDT and CDR2 YYEEEE.

The chain uses TRBV7-9 and TRBJ2-5; TRBD2 matches 9 bases. The CDR3 consists of 14 residues. V was pared by 6 bases and J by 5 bases, with 7 bases of the junction left unmatched. In germline, CDR1 is SEHNR, CDR2 FQNEAQ (reference sequence). CDR3: CASRPAGGLETQYF. The CDR3 DNA reads TGTGCCAGCAGACCCGCGGGGGGGCTGGAGACCCAGTACTTC. The full variable domain, in which reference TRBV7-9 and TRBJ2-5 provide the parts outside the CDR3, is DTGVSQNPRHKITKRGQNVTFRCDPISEHNRLYWYRQTLGQGPEFLTYFQNEAQLEKSRLLSDRFSAERPKGSFSTLEIQRTEQGDSAMYLCASRPAGGLETQYFGPGTRLLVL.

The chain uses TRBV7-2 and TRBJ1-2; D not certain. The CDR3 contains 12 residues. CDR1 is SGHTA, CDR2 FQGNSA, per germline. V shed 1 base and J shed 7 bases, with 7 bases lying between them. The CDR3 loop reads CASSLDRFGYTF. CDR3 nucleotide sequence: TGTGCCAGCAGCTTAGATCGGTTTGGCTACACCTTC.

The chain links TRBV18 to TRBJ1-3; no clear D gene. The germline V and J ends were trimmed by 2 bases and 0 bases, with 11 bases remaining between them. The CDR3 has 16 amino acids. The germline V gene encodes CDR1 KGHSH and CDR2 LQKENI. The CDR3, as DNA: TGTGCCAGCTCACCAGGCGGGCACCTCTCTGGAAACACCATATATTTT. Translated, it gives CASSPGGHLSGNTIYF.

This chain links TRBV2 with TRBJ1-5, with a possible D match to TRBD1 (6 bases). This CDR3 comprises 15 residues. Germline V CDR1 and CDR2: SNHLY, FYNNEI. V lost 2 bases and J lost 9, with 17 bases in between. The CDR3: CASSETAGDLGPQHF. CDR3 nucleotide sequence: TGTGCCAGCAGTGAAACGGCAGGGGACCTAGGGCCCCAGCATTTT.